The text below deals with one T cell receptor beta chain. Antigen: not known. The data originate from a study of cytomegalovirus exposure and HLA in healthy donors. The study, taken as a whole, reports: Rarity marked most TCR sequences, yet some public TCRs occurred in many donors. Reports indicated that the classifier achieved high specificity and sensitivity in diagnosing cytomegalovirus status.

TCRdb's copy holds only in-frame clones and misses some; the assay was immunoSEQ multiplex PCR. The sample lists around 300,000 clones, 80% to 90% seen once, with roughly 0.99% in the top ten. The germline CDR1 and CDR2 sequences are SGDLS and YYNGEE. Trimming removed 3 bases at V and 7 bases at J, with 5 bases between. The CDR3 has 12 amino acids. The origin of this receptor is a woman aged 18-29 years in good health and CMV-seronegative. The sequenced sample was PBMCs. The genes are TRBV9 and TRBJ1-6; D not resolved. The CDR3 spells CASSAQNSPLHF. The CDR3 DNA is TGTGCCAGCAGCGCCCAAAATTCACCCCTCCACTTT.